The text below deals with one T cell receptor beta chain. Its specificity is unknown. Read sequence stops 3 residues before the CDR3 end, and the germline J gene provides the missing end. These data are taken from a study of T cells in women clearing cervical HPV infection. General study findings and limits: Timing of associations relative to infection is unclear; T-cell subsets were not isolated.

V lost 7 bases, J lost 4 bases, and 7 bases stayed unmatched. Per germline, CDR1 LNHDA and CDR2 SQIVND (reference sequence). This CDR3 spans 13 amino acids. Assay used: immunoSEQ multiplex PCR; TCRdb lists only in-frame clones, some missing. Its table lists 42,000 or so clones. The receptor was isolated from a woman between 18 and 70 years old with a cervical HPV16 infection that either progressed to CIN3+ or cleared (not recorded which). Sequencing was done on a sample of blood buffy coat. The chain combines TRBV19 with TRBJ2-7; 7 nucleotides agree with TRBD2. The CDR3 spells CASTGTTQYEQYF. CDR3 DNA, as far as it was read: TGTGCCAGTACTGGGACTACGCAATACGAG.